This TCR beta chain is from a study of identical twins. This clonotype was found many times. The CDR3 spans 15 residues. Germline V gene sequence: CDR1 WSHSY, CDR2 SAAADI. V lost 2 bases to trimming and J lost 2 bases, with 13 bases between them. TCRdb fed the 5' RACE reads into MiXCR, producing one record per CDR3 protein. The sample comprises fewer than 900,000 distinct CDR3 sequences, 15% to 20% of which are singletons, and around 13% rests with the top ten. A further study also used this sample, focusing on T cells expressing NK-cell markers. Turning to that study: Seven donors tested HCMV-seropositive and one tested seronegative among the eight sequenced.

Sequencing was performed on PBMCs. The J gene is TRBJ2-7, the V gene TRBV10-2; D might be TRBD2 (5 bases). The clonotype comes from a woman aged 18-29 years in good health. The CDR3 DNA is TGCGCCAGCAGTGAGATCCACCGGGGTACCTACGAGCAGTACTTC. It codes for CASSEIHRGTYEQYF.